This T cell receptor (beta chain) came from a study of T-cell reconstitution after alpha-beta-depleted transplantation in children. Study findings and constraints: Where alpha-beta T cells came from about two months after transplant was reportedly several hundred expanded graft clones. The main origin of T-cell counts and diversity one year after transplant was newly produced T cells. Recipient T cells and thymic progenitors that survived were the source of the high TCRbeta diversity seen at day 60 in some patients.

CDR1 is MGHDK, CDR2 SYGVNS, per germline. The CDR3 has 15 residues. V was clipped by 5 bases and J by 5 bases; unmatched bases: 9. This clonotype was detected only a few times. What it binds is not known. A TCRbeta library incorporating unique molecular identifiers was prepared. TCRdb reprocessed the PCR reads via MiXCR and lists one record per CDR3 protein. Here the sample spans tens of thousands of distinct CDR3 sequences, about 14% being singletons. The V call is TRBV25-1, the J call TRBJ2-7; 10 bases are shared with TRBD2. The TCR sequence derives from a male patient between 2 and 10 years old who had a stem cell transplant for acute lymphoblastic leukemia, so the T cells may come from the graft donor. Sequencing was performed on PBMCs, mostly from graft donor cells, taken 180 days after TCRalphabeta/CD19-depleted stem cell transplant. The CDR3 nucleotides are TGTGCCAGCAGTTACTTAGCGGGGGGCCTCCACGAGCAGTACTTC. Protein: CASSYLAGGLHEQYF.